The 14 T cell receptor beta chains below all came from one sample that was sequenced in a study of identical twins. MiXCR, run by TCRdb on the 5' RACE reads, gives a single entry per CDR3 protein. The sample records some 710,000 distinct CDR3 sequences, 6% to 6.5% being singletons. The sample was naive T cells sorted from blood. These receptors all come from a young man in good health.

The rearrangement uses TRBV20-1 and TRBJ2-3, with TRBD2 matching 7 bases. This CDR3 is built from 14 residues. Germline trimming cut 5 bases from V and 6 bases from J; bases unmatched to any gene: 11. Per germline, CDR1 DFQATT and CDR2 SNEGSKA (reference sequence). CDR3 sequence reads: CSAGGGNLGDTQYF. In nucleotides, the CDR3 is TGCAGTGCTGGGGGAGGGAACCTCGGGGATACGCAGTATTTT.

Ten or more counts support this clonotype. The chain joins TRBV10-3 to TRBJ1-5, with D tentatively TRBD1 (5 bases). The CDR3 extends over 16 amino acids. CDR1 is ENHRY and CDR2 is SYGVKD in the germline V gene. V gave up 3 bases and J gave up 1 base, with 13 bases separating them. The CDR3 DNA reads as TGTGCCATCAGTGACCCCGACAGTTTCAGCAATCAGCCCCAGCATTTT. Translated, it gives CAISDPDSFSNQPQHF.

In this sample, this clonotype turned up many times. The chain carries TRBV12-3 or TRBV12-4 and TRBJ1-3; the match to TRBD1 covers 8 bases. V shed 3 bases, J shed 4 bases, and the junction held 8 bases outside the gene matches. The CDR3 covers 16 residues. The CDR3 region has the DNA TGTGCCAGCAGTTTGTCGGGACAGGCGGTCGGAAACACCATATATTTT. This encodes CASSLSGQAVGNTIYF.

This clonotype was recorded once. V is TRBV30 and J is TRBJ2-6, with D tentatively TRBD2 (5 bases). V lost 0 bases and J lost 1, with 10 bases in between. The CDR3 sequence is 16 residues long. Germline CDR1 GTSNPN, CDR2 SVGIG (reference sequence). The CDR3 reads CAWSVYSGSGANVLTF. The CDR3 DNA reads TGTGCCTGGAGTGTATATTCGGGATCTGGGGCCAACGTCCTGACTTTC.

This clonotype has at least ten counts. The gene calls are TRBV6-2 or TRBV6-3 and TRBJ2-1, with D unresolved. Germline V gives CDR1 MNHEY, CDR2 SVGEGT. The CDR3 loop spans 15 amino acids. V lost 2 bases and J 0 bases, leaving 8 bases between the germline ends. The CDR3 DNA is TGTGCCAGCAGTTACGAGTGGAGCTCCTACAATGAGCAGTTCTTC. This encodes CASSYEWSSYNEQFF.

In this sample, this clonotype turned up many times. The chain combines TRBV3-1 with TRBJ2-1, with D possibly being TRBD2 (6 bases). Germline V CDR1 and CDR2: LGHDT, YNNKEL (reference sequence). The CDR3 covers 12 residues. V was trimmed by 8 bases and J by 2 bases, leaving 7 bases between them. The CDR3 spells CASGGTYNEQFF. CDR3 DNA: TGTGCCAGCGGAGGGACCTACAATGAGCAGTTCTTC.

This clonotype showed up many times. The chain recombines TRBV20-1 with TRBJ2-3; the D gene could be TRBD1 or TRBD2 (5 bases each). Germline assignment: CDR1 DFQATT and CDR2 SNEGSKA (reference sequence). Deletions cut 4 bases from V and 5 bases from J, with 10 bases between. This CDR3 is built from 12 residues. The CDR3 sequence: CSATGTGDTQYF. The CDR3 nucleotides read TGCAGTGCTACCGGGACGGGAGATACGCAGTATTTT.

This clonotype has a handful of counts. CDR3 residues: CAIGPRDRAPNEQFF. The CDR3, as DNA: TGTGCCATCGGACCCCGGGACAGGGCACCCAATGAGCAGTTCTTC. V is TRBV24-1 and J is TRBJ2-1; 9 bases are shared with TRBD1. CDR1 is KGHDR and CDR2 is SFDVKD in the germline V gene. The CDR3 has 15 residues. J lost 6 bases, V lost 11 bases, and 13 bases had no gene match.

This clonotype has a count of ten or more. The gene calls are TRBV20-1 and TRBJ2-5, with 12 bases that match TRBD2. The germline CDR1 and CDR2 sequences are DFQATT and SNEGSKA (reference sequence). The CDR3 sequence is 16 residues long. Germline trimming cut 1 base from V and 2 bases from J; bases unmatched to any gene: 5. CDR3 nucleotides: TGCAGTGCTAGAGGGGGGACTAGCGGGCGTCAAGAGACCCAGTACTTC. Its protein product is CSARGGTSGRQETQYF.

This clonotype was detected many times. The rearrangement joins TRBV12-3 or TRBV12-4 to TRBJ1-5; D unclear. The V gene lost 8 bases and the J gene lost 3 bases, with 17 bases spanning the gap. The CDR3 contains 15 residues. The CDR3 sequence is CASSLGLSPNQPQHF. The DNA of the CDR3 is TGTGCCAGCTCCCTAGGTCTGTCCCCCAATCAGCCCCAGCATTTT.

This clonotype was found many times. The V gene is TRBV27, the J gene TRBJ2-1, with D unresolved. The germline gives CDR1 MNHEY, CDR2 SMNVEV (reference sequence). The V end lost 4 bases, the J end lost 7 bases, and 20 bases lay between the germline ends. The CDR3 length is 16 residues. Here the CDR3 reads CASSWKSGDLRNEQFF. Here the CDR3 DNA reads TGTGCCAGCAGTTGGAAATCAGGAGACCTACGTAATGAGCAGTTCTTC.

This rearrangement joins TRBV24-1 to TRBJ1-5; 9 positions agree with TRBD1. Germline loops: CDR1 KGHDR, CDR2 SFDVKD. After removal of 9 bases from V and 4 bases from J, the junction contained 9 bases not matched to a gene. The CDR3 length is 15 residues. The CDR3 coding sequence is TGTGCCACCGCTCCCGCGGGACAGGGAAATCAGCCCCAGCATTTT. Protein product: CATAPAGQGNQPQHF.

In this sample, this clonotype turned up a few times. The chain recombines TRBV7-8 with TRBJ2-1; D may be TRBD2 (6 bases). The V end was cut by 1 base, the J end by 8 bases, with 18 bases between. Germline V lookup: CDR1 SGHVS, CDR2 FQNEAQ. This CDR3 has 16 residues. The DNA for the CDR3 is TGTGCCAGCAGCTTAGAGGCGGGAAATACCCAGTATGAGCAGTTCTTC. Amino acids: CASSLEAGNTQYEQFF. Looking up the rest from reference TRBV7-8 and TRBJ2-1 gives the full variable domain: GAGVSQSPRYKVAKRGQDVALRCDPISGHVSLFWYQQALGQGPEFLTYFQNEAQLDKSGLPSDRFFAERPEGSVSTLKIQRTQQEDSAVYLCASSLEAGNTQYEQFFGPGTRLTVL.

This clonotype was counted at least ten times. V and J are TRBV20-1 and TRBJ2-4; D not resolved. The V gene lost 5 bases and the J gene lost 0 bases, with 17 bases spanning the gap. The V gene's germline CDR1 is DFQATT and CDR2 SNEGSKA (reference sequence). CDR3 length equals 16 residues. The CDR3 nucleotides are TGCAGTGCTTCGAACGGCCTTGACCTAGCCAAAAACATTCAGTACTTC. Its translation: CSASNGLDLAKNIQYF.